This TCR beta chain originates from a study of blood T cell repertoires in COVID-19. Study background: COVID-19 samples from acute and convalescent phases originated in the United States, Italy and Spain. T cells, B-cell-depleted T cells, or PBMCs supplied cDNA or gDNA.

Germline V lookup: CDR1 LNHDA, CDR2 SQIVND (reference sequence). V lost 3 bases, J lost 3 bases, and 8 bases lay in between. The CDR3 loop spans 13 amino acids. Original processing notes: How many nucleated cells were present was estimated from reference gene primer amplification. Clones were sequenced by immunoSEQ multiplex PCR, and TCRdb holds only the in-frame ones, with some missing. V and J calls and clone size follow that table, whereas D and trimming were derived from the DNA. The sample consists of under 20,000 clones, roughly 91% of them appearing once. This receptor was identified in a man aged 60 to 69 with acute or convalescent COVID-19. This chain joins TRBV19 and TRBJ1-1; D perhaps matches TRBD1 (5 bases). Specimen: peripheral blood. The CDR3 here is CASSIKGDTEAFF. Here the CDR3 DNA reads TGTGCCAGTAGTATTAAAGGGGACACTGAAGCTTTCTTT.